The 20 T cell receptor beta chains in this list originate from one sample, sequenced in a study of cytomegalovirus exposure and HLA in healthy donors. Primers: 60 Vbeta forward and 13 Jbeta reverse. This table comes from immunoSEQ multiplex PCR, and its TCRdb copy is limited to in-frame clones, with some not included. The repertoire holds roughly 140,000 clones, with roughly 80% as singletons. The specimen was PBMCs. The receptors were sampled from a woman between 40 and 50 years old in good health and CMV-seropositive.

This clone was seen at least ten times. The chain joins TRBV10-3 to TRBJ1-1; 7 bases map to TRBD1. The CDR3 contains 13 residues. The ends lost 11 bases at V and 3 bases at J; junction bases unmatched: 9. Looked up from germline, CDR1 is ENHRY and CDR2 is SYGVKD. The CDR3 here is CAVGTEVYTEAFF. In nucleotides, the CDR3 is TGTGCCGTCGGGACAGAAGTTTACACTGAAGCTTTCTTT.

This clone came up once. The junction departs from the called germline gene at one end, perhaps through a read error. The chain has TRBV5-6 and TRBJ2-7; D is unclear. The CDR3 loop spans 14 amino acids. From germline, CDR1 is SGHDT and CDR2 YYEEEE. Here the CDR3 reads CAGSSRRSSYEQYF. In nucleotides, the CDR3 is TGTGCCGGCAGCTCCCGACGGAGCTCCTACGAGCAGTACTTC.

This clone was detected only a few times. The chain's CDR3 is CASSQDYSPLHF. CDR3 DNA: TGCGCCAGCAGCCAAGACTATTCACCCCTCCACTTT. The J gene is TRBJ1-6, the V gene TRBV4-1; D gene uncertain. The CDR3 has 12 residues. V lost 0 bases, J lost 8 bases, and 2 bases lay in between. From germline, CDR1 is MGHRA and CDR2 YSYEKL.

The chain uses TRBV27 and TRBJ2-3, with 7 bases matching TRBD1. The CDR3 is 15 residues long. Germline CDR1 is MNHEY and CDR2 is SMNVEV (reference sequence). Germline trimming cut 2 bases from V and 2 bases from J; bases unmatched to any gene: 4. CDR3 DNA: TGTGCCAGCAGTTTAGAGGGGACAGCCACAGATACGCAGTATTTT. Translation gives CASSLEGTATDTQYF.

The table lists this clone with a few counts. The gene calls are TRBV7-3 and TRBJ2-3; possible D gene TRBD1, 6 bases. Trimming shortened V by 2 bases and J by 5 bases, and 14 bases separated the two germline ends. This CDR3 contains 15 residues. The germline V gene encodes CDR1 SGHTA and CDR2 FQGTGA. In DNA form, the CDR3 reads TGTGCCAGCAGCTTATACGTCTTCAGGGGAGATACGCAGTATTTT. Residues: CASSLYVFRGDTQYF.

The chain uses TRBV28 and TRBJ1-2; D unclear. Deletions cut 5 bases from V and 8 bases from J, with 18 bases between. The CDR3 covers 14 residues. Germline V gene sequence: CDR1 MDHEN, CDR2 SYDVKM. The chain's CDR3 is CASSPPSGFWGYTF. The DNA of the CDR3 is TGTGCCAGCAGTCCCCCTAGTGGGTTCTGGGGCTACACCTTC.

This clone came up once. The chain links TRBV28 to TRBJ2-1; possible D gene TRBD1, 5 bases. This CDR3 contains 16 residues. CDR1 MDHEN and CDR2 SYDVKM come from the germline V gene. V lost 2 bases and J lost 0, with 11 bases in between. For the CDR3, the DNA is TGTGCCAGCAGTTTACCAGGGCCTAGCTCCTACAATGAGCAGTTCTTC. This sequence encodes CASSLPGPSSYNEQFF.

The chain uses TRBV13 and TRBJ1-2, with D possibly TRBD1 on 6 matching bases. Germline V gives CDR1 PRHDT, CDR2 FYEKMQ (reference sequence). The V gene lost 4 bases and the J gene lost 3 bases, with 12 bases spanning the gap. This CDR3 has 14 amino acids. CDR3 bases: TGTGCCAGCAGCTCAGAGAACAGGGACTATGGCTACACCTTC. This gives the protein CASSSENRDYGYTF.

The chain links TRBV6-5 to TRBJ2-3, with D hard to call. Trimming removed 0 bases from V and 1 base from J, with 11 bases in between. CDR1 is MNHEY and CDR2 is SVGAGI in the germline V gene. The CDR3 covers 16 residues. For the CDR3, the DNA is TGTGCCAGCAGTTACTCGACAATCACAGGCACAGATACGCAGTATTTT. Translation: CASSYSTITGTDTQYF.

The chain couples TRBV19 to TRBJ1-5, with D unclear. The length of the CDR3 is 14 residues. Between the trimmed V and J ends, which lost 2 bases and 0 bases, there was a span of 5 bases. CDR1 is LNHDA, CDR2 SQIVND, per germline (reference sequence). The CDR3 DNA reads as TGTGCCAGTAGTATAACATCTAGCAATCAGCCCCAGCATTTT. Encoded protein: CASSITSSNQPQHF.

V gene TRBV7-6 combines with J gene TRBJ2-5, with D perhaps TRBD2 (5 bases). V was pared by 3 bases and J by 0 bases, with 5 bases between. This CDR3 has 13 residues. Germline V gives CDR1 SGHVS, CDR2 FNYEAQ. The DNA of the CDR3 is TGTGCCAGCAGCTTCGGGAACCAAGAGACCCAGTACTTC. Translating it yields CASSFGNQETQYF.

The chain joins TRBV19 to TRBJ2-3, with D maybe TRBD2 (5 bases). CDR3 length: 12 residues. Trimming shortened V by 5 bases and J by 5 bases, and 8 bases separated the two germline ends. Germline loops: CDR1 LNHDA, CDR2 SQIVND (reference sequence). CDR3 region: CASSFGRDTQYF. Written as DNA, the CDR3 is TGTGCCAGTAGTTTTGGGAGAGATACGCAGTATTTT.

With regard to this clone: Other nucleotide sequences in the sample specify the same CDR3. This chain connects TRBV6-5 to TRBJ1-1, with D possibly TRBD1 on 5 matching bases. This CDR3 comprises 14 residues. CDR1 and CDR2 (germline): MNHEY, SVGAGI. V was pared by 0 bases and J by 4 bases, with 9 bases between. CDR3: CASSYSRGGTEAFF. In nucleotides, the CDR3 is TGTGCCAGCAGTTACTCGAGGGGAGGCACTGAAGCTTTCTTT.

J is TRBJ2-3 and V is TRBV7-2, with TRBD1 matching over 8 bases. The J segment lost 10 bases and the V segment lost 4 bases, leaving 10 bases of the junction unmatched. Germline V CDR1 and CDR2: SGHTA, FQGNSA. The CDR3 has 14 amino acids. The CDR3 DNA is TGTGCCAGCAGCTGGGACAGGACAAGAAGTCCGCAGTATTTT. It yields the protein CASSWDRTRSPQYF.

CDR3 nucleotides: TGTGCCAGCAGTTTCCGTCTAGCGGGAGCCTACGAGCAGTACTTC. Protein sequence: CASSFRLAGAYEQYF. This chain joins TRBV27 and TRBJ2-7, with 10 bases matching TRBD2. The V gene's germline CDR1 is MNHEY and CDR2 SMNVEV (reference sequence). V was clipped by 3 bases and J by 2 bases; unmatched bases: 4. The CDR3 loop spans 15 amino acids.

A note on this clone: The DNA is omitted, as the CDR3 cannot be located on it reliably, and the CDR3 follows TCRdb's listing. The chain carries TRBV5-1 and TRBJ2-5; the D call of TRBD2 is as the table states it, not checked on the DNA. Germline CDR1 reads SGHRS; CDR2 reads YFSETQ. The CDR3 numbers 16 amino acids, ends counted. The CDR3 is CASSLVASGSLRAAYF.

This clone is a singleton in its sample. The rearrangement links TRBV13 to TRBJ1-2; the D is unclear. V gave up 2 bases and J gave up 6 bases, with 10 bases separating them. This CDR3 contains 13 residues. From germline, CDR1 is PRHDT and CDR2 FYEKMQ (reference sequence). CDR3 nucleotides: TGTGCCAGCAGCTTACCCTGGGCAAATGGCTACACCTTC. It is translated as CASSLPWANGYTF.

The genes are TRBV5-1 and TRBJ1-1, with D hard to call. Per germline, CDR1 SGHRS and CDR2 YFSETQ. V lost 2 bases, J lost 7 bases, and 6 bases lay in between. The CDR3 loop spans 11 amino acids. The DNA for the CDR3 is TGCGCCAGCAGCTTACCAGGTGAAGCTTTCTTT. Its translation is CASSLPGEAFF.

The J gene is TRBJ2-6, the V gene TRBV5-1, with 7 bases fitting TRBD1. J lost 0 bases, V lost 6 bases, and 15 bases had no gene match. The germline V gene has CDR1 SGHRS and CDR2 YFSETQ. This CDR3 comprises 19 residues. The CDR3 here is CASTREGAGSLSGANVLTF. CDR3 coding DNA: TGCGCCAGCACACGTGAGGGGGCCGGTTCCCTCTCTGGGGCCAACGTCCTGACTTTC.

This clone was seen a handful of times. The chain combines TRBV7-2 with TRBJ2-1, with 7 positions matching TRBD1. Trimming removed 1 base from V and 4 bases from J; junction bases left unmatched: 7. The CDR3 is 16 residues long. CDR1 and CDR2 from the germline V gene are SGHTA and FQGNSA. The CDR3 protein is CASSLVLGQLYNEQFF. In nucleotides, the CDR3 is TGTGCCAGCAGCTTAGTCTTGGGACAGCTATACAATGAGCAGTTCTTC.